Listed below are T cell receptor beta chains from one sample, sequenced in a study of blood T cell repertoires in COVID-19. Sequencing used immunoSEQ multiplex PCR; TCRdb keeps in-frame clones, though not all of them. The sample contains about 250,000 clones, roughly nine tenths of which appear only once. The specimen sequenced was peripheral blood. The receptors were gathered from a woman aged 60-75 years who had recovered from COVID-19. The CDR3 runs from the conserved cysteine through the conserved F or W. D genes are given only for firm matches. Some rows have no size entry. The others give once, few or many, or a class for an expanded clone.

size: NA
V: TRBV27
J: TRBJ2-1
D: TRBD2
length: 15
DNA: TGTGCCAGCAGCCTAAGGACTAGGTTTCTGAATGAGCAGTTCTTC
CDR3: CASSLRTRFLNEQFF

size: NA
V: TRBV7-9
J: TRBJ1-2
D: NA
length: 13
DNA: TGTGCCAGCAGCCCGGGATTGATCTATGGCTACACCTTC
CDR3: CASSPGLIYGYTF

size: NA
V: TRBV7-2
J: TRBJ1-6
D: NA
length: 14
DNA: TGTGCCAGCAACCCCCGCAGGGGAAATTCACCCCTCCACTTT
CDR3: CASNPRRGNSPLHF

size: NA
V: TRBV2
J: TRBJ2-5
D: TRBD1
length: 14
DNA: TGTGCCAGCAGTTCTCAGACAGGGCAAGAGACCCAGTACTTC
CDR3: CASSSQTGQETQYF

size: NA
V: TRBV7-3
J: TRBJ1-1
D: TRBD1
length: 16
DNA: TGTGCCAGCAGCTCCCCGCTATCGACAGGGAGTGCTGAAGCTTTCTTT
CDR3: CASSSPLSTGSAEAFF

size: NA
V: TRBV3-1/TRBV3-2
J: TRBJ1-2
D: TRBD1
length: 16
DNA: TGTGCCAGCAGCCAAGGGACAGGCCCTCAATCCTATGGCTACACCTTC
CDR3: CASSQGTGPQSYGYTF

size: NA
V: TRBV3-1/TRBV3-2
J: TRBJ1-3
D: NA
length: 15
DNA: TGTGCCAGCAGCCAAGATCCGGGTTCTGGAAACACCATATATTTT
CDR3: CASSQDPGSGNTIYF

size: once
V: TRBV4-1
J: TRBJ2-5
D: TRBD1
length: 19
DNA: TGCGCCAGCAGCCGCCACGGGGCCTTTCCAGGGGGATTGATGGAGACCCAGTACTTC
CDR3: CASSRHGAFPGGLMETQYF

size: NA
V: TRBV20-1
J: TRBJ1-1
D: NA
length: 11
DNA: TGCAGTGCTAGAGTTGCGGGTGGAGCTTTCTTT
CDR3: CSARVAGGAFF

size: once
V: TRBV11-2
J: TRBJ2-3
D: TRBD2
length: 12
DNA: TGTGCCAGTGTGGCGGGGGGTTATACGCAGTATTTT
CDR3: CASVAGGYTQYF

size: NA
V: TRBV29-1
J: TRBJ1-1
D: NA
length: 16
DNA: TGCAGCGTTGAGTCCCCTCCGGTGGCAACGGGAACTGAAGCTTTCTTT
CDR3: CSVESPPVATGTEAFF

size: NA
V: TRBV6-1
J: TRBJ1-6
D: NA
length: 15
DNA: TGTGCCAGCAGTGAAGCCGGACAGTATGATTCACCCCTCCACTTT
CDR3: CASSEAGQYDSPLHF

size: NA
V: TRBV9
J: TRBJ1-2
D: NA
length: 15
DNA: TGTGCCAGCAGCGTAGGTGGTGGGGGCGGCTATGGCTACACCTTC
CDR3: CASSVGGGGGYGYTF

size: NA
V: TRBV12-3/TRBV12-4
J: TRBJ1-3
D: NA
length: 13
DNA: TGTGCCAGCAGATGGACATCAGGAAACACCATATATTTT
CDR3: CASRWTSGNTIYF

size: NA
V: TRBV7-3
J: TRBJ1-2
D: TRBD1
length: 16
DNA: TGTGCCAGCCGATCGCCCTTTCAGGGGGGCGGTGGTGGCTACACCTTC
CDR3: CASRSPFQGGGGGYTF

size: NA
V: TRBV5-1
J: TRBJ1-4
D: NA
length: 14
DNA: TGCGCCAGCAGTCGACCGGGGGGAGGAGAAAAACTGTTTTTT
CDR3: CASSRPGGGEKLFF

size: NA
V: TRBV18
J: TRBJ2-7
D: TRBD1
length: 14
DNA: TGTGCCAGCTCCCCCCTAGACAGGGCCCACGAGCAGTACTTC
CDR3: CASSPLDRAHEQYF

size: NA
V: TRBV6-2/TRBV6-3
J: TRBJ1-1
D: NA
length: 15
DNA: TGTGCCAGCAGTTCGGGGGGGACAACCACGGCTGAAGCTTTCTTT
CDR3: CASSSGGTTTAEAFF

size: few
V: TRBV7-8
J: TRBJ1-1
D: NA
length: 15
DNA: TGTGCCAGCAGCTTAGTCAGGGCTTGGGCCACTGAAGCTTTCTTT
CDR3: CASSLVRAWATEAFF

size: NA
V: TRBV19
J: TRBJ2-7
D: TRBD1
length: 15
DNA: TGTGCCAGTAGTAGCGGGAACAGGGGGCCCTACGAGCAGTACTTC
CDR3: CASSSGNRGPYEQYF

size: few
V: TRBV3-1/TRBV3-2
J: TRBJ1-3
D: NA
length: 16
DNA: TGTGCCAGCAGCCAAGCCCCCGGGGGGCTAGGAAACACCATATATTTT
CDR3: CASSQAPGGLGNTIYF

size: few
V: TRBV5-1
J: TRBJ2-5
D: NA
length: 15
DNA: TGCGCCAGCAGCTTGCGGAACAGCCCCCAAGAGACCCAGTACTTC
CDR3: CASSLRNSPQETQYF

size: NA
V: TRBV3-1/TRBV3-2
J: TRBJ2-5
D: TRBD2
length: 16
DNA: TGTGCCAGCAGCCTTCAGGGACTACCGAAACAAGAGACCCAGTACTTC
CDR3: CASSLQGLPKQETQYF

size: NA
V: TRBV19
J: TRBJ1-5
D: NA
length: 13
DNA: TGTGCCAGTTCTAACGGCGGGGATCAGCCCCAGCATTTT
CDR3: CASSNGGDQPQHF

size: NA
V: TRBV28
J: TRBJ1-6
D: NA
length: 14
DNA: TGTGCCAGCATCAACACCGAGGATAATTCACCCCTCCACTTT
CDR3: CASINTEDNSPLHF

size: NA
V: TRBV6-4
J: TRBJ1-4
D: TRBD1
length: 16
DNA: TGTGCCAGCAGTGACCCGACAGGGGGAGGTGAGGAAAAACTGTTTTTT
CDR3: CASSDPTGGGEEKLFF

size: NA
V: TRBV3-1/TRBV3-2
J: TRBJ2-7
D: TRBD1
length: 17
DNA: TGTGCCAGCAGCCAACGCCCGACAGGGGGCATAAACTACGAGCAGTACTTC
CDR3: CASSQRPTGGINYEQYF

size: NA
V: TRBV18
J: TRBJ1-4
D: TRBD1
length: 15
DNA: TGTGCCAGCTCACCAATTGGGACAGGGGAAGCAAAACTGTTTTTT
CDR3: CASSPIGTGEAKLFF

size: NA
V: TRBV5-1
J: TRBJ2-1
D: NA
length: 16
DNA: TGCGCCAGCAGCTTCGTTGTCGGAGGGTCCTACAATGAGCAGTTCTTC
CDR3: CASSFVVGGSYNEQFF

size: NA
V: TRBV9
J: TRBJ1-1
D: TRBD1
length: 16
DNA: TGTGCCAGCAGCCTAGGGACAGGGCTATCGAACACTGAAGCTTTCTTT
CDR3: CASSLGTGLSNTEAFF

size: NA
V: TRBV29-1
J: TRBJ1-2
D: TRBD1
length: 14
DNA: TGCAGCTCGACAGGGCTCTCGATTAACTATGGCTACACCTTC
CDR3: CSSTGLSINYGYTF

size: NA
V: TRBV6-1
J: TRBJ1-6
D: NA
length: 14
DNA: TGTGCCAGCAGTGAATGGCACGATAATTCACCCCTCCACTTT
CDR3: CASSEWHDNSPLHF

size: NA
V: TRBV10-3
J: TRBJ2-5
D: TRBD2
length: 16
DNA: TGTGCCATCAGTGAGGGCGCGGGGGTCATCCCCGAGACCCAGTACTTC
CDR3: CAISEGAGVIPETQYF

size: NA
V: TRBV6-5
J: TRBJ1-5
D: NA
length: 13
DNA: TGTGCCAGCAGACGGGACTTCAATCAGCCCCAGCATTTT
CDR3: CASRRDFNQPQHF

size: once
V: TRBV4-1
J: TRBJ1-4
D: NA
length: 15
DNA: TGCGCCAGCAGCCTCACAGGGAATTGGGGCGAAAAACTGTTTTTT
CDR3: CASSLTGNWGEKLFF

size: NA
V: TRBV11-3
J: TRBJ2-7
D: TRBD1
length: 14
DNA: TGTGCCAGCAGCCCCGGGACAGGGCTCCGCGAGCAGTACTTC
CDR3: CASSPGTGLREQYF

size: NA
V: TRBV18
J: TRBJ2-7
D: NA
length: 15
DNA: TGTGCCAGCTCACCAAGAGACAAATTCTCCTACGAGCAGTACTTC
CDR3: CASSPRDKFSYEQYF

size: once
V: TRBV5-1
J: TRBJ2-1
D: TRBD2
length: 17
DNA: TGCGCCAGCAGCTCCCGATCGCGAGCGGGGGCCTACAATGAGCAGTTCTTC
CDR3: CASSSRSRAGAYNEQFF

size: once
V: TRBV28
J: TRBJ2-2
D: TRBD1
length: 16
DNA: TGTGCCAGCAGTCCCTGGGACAGACGGAACACCGGGGAGCTGTTTTTT
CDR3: CASSPWDRRNTGELFF